The clone carrying this T cell receptor (beta chain) has more than one count but fewer than ten. Its antigen is not identified. The CDR3 is made up of 16 amino acids. The germline V and J ends were trimmed by 5 bases and 6 bases, with 19 bases remaining between them. Germline lookup yields CDR1 SGHAT and CDR2 FQNNGV. Of the isolated RNA, all was reverse transcribed, and so the sequenced material was expressed TCRB transcripts. The repertoire was sequenced with immunoSEQ multiplex PCR; TCRdb's copy has only in-frame clones and lacks some. The table lists about 250,000 clones, approximately 11% of them singletons. This entry is derived from a study of beta chain features in type 1 diabetes. Findings of the study overall: The naive, central memory and Treg TCRB repertoires looked more alike in patients than they did in healthy donors. There was a moderate but significant shortening of TCRB CDR3s in all four CD4+ subsets of Type 1 diabetes patients.

The sample taken for sequencing was naive CD4+ T cells from blood. The TCR was taken from a man between 25 and 39 years old with type 1 diabetes. V and J are TRBV11-2 and TRBJ2-2; maybe TRBD2 (7 bases). The chain's CDR3 is CASSPVLRRGPGELFF. The CDR3, as DNA: TGTGCCAGCAGCCCCGTCCTCCGGCGGGGGCCCGGGGAGCTGTTTTTT.